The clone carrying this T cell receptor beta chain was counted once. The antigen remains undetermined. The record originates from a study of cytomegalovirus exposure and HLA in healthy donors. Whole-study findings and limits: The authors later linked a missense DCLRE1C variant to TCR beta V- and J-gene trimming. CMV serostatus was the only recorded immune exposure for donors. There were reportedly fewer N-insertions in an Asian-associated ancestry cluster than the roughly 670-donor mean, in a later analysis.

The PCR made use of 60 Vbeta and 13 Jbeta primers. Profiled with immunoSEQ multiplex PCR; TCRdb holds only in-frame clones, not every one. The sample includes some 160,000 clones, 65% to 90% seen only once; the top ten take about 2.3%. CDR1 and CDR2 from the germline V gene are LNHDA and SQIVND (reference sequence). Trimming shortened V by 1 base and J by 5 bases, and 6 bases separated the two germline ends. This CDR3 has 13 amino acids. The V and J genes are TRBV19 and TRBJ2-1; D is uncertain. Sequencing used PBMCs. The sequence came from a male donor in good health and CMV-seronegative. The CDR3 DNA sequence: TGTGCCAGTAGTATAGGGGCCAACAATGAGCAGTTCTTC. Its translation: CASSIGANNEQFF.